The 15 T cell receptor beta chains presented below share a single source sample, sequenced in a study of read filtering for tumor transcriptome and immune sequencing. Molecular barcoded adaptors covering alpha/delta and beta/gamma chains were used on approximately 400 ng RNA. MiXCR was run by TCRdb on the reads, yielding one entry per CDR3 protein. The table includes about 130,000 distinct CDR3 sequences, 13% detected once. What was sequenced was a population of CD138-negative cells sorted from bone marrow. The origin of the receptors is a donor at least 40 years old with multiple myeloma.

The rearrangement links TRBV30 to TRBJ2-4, with D possibly matching TRBD1 (6 bases). Trimming left V 6 bases short and J 0 bases short, with 12 bases between. CDR3 length: 14 amino acids. The germline V gene encodes CDR1 GTSNPN and CDR2 SVGIG (reference sequence). The chain's CDR3 is CACRTAIAKNIQYF. CDR3 nucleotides: TGTGCCTGCCGGACAGCGATAGCCAAAAACATTCAGTACTTC.

V is TRBV20-1 and J is TRBJ2-3; D is uncertain. The CDR3 sequence is 12 residues long. The ends were cut back, 6 bases at V and 0 bases at J, with 7 bases in the middle. CDR1 is DFQATT and CDR2 is SNEGSKA in the germline V gene (reference sequence). The CDR3 coding sequence is TGCAGTGCCGGGCCTAGCACAGATACGCAGTATTTT. Its protein product is CSAGPSTDTQYF.

This clonotype showed up many times. The chain recombines TRBV7-2 with TRBJ2-1; maybe TRBD2 (5 bases). This CDR3 comprises 14 residues. The ends were cut back, 2 bases at V and 5 bases at J, with 10 bases in the middle. Germline CDR1 and CDR2: SGHTA and FQGNSA. CDR3 bases: TGTGCCAGCAGCTTAACCGCTAGCAACAATGAGCAGTTCTTC. Its protein product is CASSLTASNNEQFF.

This chain uses TRBV11-2 with TRBJ2-7, with D perhaps matching TRBD2 (5 bases). Trimming removed 4 bases at V and 2 bases at J, with 9 bases between. The CDR3 consists of 13 residues. Germline values: CDR1 SGHAT, CDR2 FQNNGV. The CDR3 protein is CASSSPGTYEQYF. The CDR3 bases are TGTGCCAGCAGCTCACCGGGGACCTACGAGCAGTACTTC. The whole variable domain, filled in from reference TRBV11-2 and TRBJ2-7, reads EAGVAQSPRYKIIEKRQSVAFWCNPISGHATLYWYQQILGQGPKLLIQFQNNGVVDDSQLPKDRFSAERLKGVDSTLKIQPAKLEDSAVYLCASSSPGTYEQYFGPGTRLTVT.

At least ten counts were recorded for this clonotype. The V and J genes are TRBV19 and TRBJ2-5; 12 nucleotides align to TRBD1. The CDR3 sequence is 17 residues long. Germline V gene data show CDR1 as LNHDA and CDR2 as SQIVND (reference sequence). V trimming: 3 bases; J trimming: 4 bases; junction bases outside the gene matches: 9. The CDR3 bases are TGTGCCAGTAGTATCCAAACCGGGACAGGGGGCCGAGAGACCCAGTACTTC. It encodes CASSIQTGTGGRETQYF.

This clonotype came up a few times. The chain couples TRBV11-2 to TRBJ2-3, with D uncertain. The length of the CDR3 is 15 residues. CDR1 is SGHAT, CDR2 FQNNGV, per germline. V lost 5 bases and J 0 bases, leaving 12 bases between the germline ends. Written as DNA, the CDR3 is TGTGCCAGCAGCCCACATACTGGTAGCACAGATACGCAGTATTTT. Protein product: CASSPHTGSTDTQYF.

This clonotype was seen ten or more times. The genes are TRBV25-1 and TRBJ1-5; D is unresolved. Germline values: CDR1 MGHDK, CDR2 SYGVNS. V was cut by 3 bases and J by 2 bases, with 5 bases left in between. The CDR3 has 13 amino acids. Here the CDR3 reads CASSDWGNQPQHF. CDR3 sequence (DNA): TGTGCCAGCAGTGATTGGGGCAATCAGCCCCAGCATTTT.

About this clonotype: This clone may be a read error of a much larger clone one base away. The chain is built from TRBV11-2 and TRBJ1-2, with 7 positions matching TRBD1. This CDR3 contains 14 residues. Germline loops: CDR1 SGHAT, CDR2 FQNNGV. CDR3 region: CASSSRQGVGGYSF. The CDR3 nucleotides read TGTGCCAGCAGCTCTCGACAGGGCGTCGGTGGCTACTCCTTC.

About this clonotype itself: This could be a read error, since a much larger clone is one nucleotide away. The rearrangement joins TRBV12-3 or TRBV12-4 to TRBJ1-5; D gene unclear. The CDR3 loop spans 14 amino acids. With 3 bases removed from V and 6 bases from J, the gap between germline ends came to 12 bases. CDR3 amino acids: CASSFGTRSQPQHF. CDR3 in DNA: TGTGCCAGCAGTTTCGGCACCCGCAGTCAGCCCCAGCATTTT.

This clonotype was detected ten times or more. The chain's CDR3 is CASSYTGGHSYEQYF. CDR3 nucleotides: TGTGCCAGCAGTTACACGGGGGGACACTCCTACGAGCAGTACTTC. The rearrangement joins TRBV6-5 to TRBJ2-7; weak D call: TRBD2 (7 bases). The germline CDR1 and CDR2 sequences are MNHEY and SVGAGI. V lost 2 bases and J lost 0, with 11 bases in between. This CDR3 is 15 amino acids long.

This clonotype was observed at least ten times. The chain has TRBV4-2 and TRBJ2-5, with D possibly being TRBD2 (6 bases). With 1 base removed from V and 9 bases from J, the gap between germline ends came to 21 bases. The CDR3 contains 16 residues. Germline V gene data show CDR1 as LGHNA and CDR2 as YNFKEQ. The CDR3 coding sequence is TGTGCCAGCAGCCAAGGACAGACCCTAGCGCAGGAGCCCCAGTACTTC. This translates into CASSQGQTLAQEPQYF.

This clonotype was observed at least ten times. This rearrangement joins TRBV15 to TRBJ2-5, with 8 nucleotides matching TRBD1. The germline V gene has CDR1 LNHNV and CDR2 YYDKDF (reference sequence). This CDR3 is built from 15 residues. V was pared by 2 bases and J by 1 base, with 3 bases of the junction left unmatched. The CDR3 region is CATSRPTGGQETQYF. The CDR3 DNA sequence: TGTGCCACCAGCAGACCAACAGGGGGCCAAGAGACCCAGTACTTC.

This clonotype came up many times. V and J are TRBV5-1 and TRBJ2-3; 7 nucleotides line up with TRBD1. Trimming cost V 2 bases and J 1 base; bases outside gene matches: 1. The CDR3 sequence is 14 residues long. Germline lookup yields CDR1 SGHRS and CDR2 YFSETQ. CDR3: CASSFGTGTDTQYF. For the CDR3, the DNA is TGCGCCAGCAGCTTCGGGACAGGCACAGATACGCAGTATTTT.

In this sample, this clonotype turned up many times. The genes are TRBV12-3 or TRBV12-4 and TRBJ1-2, with 8 bases identical to TRBD1. The CDR3 runs to 13 residues. After removal of 5 bases from V and 6 bases from J, the junction contained 5 bases not matched to a gene. The CDR3 spells CASSTTGVDGYTF. The CDR3 nucleotides are TGTGCCAGCAGTACGACAGGGGTAGATGGCTACACCTTC.

The V and J genes are TRBV6-4 and TRBJ2-2, with TRBD1 as a possible D gene (5 bases). The CDR3 runs 16 residues. CDR1 is MRHNA and CDR2 is SNTAGT in the germline V gene. V dropped 8 bases and J dropped 3 bases, with 19 bases sitting between them. The CDR3 loop reads CASGDRQKKDTGELFF. The DNA of the CDR3 is TGTGCCAGCGGGGATAGACAGAAGAAGGACACCGGGGAGCTGTTTTTT.